The 5 T cell receptor beta chains below were found in one sample sequenced in a study of blood T cell repertoires in COVID-19. The assay was immunoSEQ multiplex PCR, and TCRdb's table has in-frame clones only and misses some. The profile shows 88,000 or so clones, 86% of them singletons. Input material: peripheral blood. The source is a man in his 60s with acute or convalescent COVID-19.

The rearrangement uses TRBV10-3 and TRBJ2-3; 7 bases align to TRBD2. The CDR3 sequence is 16 residues long. From germline, CDR1 is ENHRY and CDR2 SYGVKD. V lost 4 bases to trimming and J lost 3 bases; unmatched junction nucleotides: 10. CDR3 region: CAISGVVGGGTDTQYF. The DNA of the CDR3 is TGTGCCATCAGTGGGGTTGTTGGCGGGGGAACAGATACGCAGTATTTT.

The rearrangement joins TRBV28 to TRBJ1-4, with 9 bases identical to TRBD1. Trimming cost V 5 bases and J 8 bases; bases outside gene matches: 9. The CDR3 extends over 15 amino acids. Germline-derived CDR1 and CDR2 are MDHEN and SYDVKM. CDR3 DNA: TGTGCCAGCAGTACCCAAACAGGGGGCGGCGAAAAACTGTTTTTT. It codes for CASSTQTGGGEKLFF.

CDR3 loop: CASRPDRGRNYGYTF. The CDR3 DNA follows: TGTGCCAGCAGACCTGACAGGGGGCGAAACTATGGCTACACCTTC. V usage is TRBV7-2 and J usage is TRBJ1-2; 10 nucleotides match TRBD1. Per germline, CDR1 SGHTA and CDR2 FQGNSA. The CDR3 has 15 amino acids. With 6 bases clipped from V and 2 bases from J, the junction kept 6 bases outside the gene matches.

The J gene is TRBJ2-5, the V gene TRBV7-2, with TRBD1 matching over 9 bases. The CDR3 has 15 amino acids. The germline gives CDR1 SGHTA, CDR2 FQGNSA. J gave up 3 bases and V 5 bases, and 7 bases lay outside the gene matches. CDR3 nucleotides: TGTGCCAGCAGCGTTGCCGGGACAGGGAAAGAGACCCAGTACTTC. Amino acids: CASSVAGTGKETQYF.

The rearrangement joins TRBV21-1 to TRBJ1-2; the D call TRBD1 from the table was never checked on the DNA. TRBV21-1 constitutes a pseudogene. The CDR3 extends over 13 amino acids. Here the CDR3 DNA reads TGTGCCGGCAAACAGGGGGCTAACTATGGCTACACCTTC. This sequence encodes CAGKQGANYGYTF.